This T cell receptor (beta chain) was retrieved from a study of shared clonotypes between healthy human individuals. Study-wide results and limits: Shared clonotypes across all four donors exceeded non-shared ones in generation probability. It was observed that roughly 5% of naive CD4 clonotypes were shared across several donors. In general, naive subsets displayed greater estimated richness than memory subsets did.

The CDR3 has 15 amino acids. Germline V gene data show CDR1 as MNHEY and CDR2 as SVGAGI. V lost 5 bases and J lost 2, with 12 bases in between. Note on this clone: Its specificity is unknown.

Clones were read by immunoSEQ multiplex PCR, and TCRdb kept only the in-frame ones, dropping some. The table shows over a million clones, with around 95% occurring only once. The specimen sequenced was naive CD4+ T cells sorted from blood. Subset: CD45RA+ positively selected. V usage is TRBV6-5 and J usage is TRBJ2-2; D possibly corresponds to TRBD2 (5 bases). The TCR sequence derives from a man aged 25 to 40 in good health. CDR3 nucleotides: TGTGCCAGCAGTCGCCGGACGGGAAACACCGGGGAGCTGTTTTTT. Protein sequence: CASSRRTGNTGELFF.